These 5 T cell receptor beta chains came from one sample sequenced in a study of cytomegalovirus exposure and HLA in healthy donors. PCR used 60 Vbeta primers and 13 Jbeta primers. TCRdb's copy holds only in-frame clones and misses some; the assay was immunoSEQ multiplex PCR. The sample carries around 190,000 clones, around three quarters recorded once. Sequenced material: PBMCs. The receptors were gathered from a middle-aged man in good health and CMV-seronegative.

The chain carries TRBV27 and TRBJ2-7; D may be TRBD2 (5 bases). The CDR3 spans 12 residues. Germline V lookup: CDR1 MNHEY, CDR2 SMNVEV (reference sequence). V lost 5 bases to trimming and J lost 3 bases, with 8 bases between them. The CDR3 DNA reads as TGTGCCAGCAGTCTACGGGGCTACGAGCAGTACTTC. Its translation: CASSLRGYEQYF.

This clone was counted only a few times. The rearrangement joins TRBV4-1 to TRBJ1-3; D is unresolved. The CDR3 consists of 13 residues. V was clipped by 8 bases and J by 0 bases, with 8 bases between them. Per the germline V gene, CDR1 is MGHRA and CDR2 is YSYEKL. The CDR3 bases are TGCGCCAGCCGACCGGGCTCTGGAAACACCATATATTTT. Translated, it gives CASRPGSGNTIYF.

This chain uses TRBV18 with TRBJ1-1; maybe TRBD1 (5 bases). CDR1 is KGHSH, CDR2 LQKENI, per germline. The CDR3 consists of 17 residues. V was trimmed by 3 bases and J by 11 bases, leaving 28 bases between them. The CDR3 loop reads CASSPFVRSRTLATAFF. Written as DNA, the CDR3 is TGTGCCAGCTCACCGTTCGTAAGATCTCGGACACTGGCGACTGCTTTCTTT.

The J gene is TRBJ2-5, the V gene TRBV7-6; tentative D call: TRBD2 (5 bases). The CDR3 totals 15 residues. With 2 bases removed from V and 0 bases from J, the gap between germline ends came to 10 bases. Germline loops: CDR1 SGHVS, CDR2 FNYEAQ. Here the CDR3 DNA reads TGTGCCAGCAGCTTATCAACGGGGTACCAAGAGACCCAGTACTTC. Translating it yields CASSLSTGYQETQYF. Variable domain in full (rest from reference TRBV7-6 and TRBJ2-5): GAGVSQSPRYKVTKRGQDVALRCDPISGHVSLYWYRQALGQGPEFLTYFNYEAQQDKSGLPNDRFSAERPEGSISTLTIQRTEQRDSAMYRCASSLSTGYQETQYFGPGTRLLVL.

This clone appeared a single time. The rearrangement links TRBV5-1 to TRBJ2-1; 8 nucleotides agree with TRBD2. Germline CDR1 reads SGHRS; CDR2 reads YFSETQ. The CDR3 totals 16 residues. With V trimmed by 3 bases and J by 2 bases, 7 bases remained unmatched. The CDR3 DNA is TGCGCCAGCAGCTCCGGGGCGGGGGGCACCTACAATGAGCAGTTCTTC. This sequence encodes CASSSGAGGTYNEQFF.